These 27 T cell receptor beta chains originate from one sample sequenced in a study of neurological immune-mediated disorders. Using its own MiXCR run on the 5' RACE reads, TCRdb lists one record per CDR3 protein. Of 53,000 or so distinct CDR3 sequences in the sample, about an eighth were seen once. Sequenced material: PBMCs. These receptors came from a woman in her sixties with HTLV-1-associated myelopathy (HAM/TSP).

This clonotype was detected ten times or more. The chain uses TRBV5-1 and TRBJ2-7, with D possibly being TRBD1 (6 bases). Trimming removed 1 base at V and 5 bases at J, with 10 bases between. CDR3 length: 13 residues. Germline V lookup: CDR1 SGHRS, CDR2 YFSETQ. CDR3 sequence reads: CASSLTPGDEQYF. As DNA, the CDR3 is TGCGCCAGCAGCTTGACCCCAGGGGACGAGCAGTACTTC.

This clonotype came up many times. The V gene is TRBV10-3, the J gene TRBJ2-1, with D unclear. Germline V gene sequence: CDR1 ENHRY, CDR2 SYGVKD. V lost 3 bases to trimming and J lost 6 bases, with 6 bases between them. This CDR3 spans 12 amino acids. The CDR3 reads CAISDYSNEQFF. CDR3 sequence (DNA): TGTGCCATCAGTGATTATTCCAATGAGCAGTTCTTC.

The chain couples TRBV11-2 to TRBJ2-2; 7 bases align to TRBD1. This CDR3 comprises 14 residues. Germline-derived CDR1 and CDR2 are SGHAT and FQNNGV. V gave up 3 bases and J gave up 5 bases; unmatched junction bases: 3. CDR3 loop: CASSLGQTTGELFF. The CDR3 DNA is TGTGCCAGCAGCTTGGGACAGACAACCGGGGAGCTGTTTTTT.

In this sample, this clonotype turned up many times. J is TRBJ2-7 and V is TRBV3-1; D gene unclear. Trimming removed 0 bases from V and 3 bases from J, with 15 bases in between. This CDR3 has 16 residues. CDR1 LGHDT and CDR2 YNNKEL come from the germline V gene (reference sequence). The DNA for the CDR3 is TGTGCCAGCAGCCAAGACCTCGCCACCGATATCTACGAGCAGTACTTC. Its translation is CASSQDLATDIYEQYF.

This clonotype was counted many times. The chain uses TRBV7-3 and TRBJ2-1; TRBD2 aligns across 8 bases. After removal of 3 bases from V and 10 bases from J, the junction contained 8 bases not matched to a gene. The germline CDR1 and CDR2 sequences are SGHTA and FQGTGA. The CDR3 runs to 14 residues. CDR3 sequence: CASSFNGRAWEQFF. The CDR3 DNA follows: TGTGCCAGCAGCTTCAACGGGAGGGCCTGGGAGCAGTTCTTC.

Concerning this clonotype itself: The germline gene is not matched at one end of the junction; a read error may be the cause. The CDR3 nucleotides are TGTGCCAGCAGTTACTCGCGGGAACGGGCAGATATGCAGTATTTT. Translating gives CASSYSRERADMQYF. The V call is TRBV6-5, the J call TRBJ2-3; TRBD2 is a possible D gene (6 bases). The V gene's germline CDR1 is MNHEY and CDR2 SVGAGI. There are 15 residues in the CDR3.

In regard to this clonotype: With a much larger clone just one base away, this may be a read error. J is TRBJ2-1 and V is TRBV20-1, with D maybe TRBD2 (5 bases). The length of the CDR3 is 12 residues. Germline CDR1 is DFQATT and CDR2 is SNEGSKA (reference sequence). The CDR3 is CIARDYYNEQFF. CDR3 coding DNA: TGCATTGCTAGAGACTACTACAATGAGCAGTTCTTC.

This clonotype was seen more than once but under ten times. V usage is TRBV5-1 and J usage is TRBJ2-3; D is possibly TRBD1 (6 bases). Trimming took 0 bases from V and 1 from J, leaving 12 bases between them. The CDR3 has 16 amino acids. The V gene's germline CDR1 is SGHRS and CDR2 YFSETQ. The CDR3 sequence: CASSLALRQGTDTQYF. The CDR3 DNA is TGCGCCAGCAGCTTGGCGCTCCGACAGGGCACAGATACGCAGTATTTT.

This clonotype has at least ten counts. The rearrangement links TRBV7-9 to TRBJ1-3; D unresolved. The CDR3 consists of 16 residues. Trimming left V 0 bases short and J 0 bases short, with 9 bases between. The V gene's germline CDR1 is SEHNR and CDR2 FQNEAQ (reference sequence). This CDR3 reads CASSLALGFSGNTIYF. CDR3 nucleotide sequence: TGTGCCAGCAGCTTAGCGCTGGGATTCTCTGGAAACACCATATATTTT.

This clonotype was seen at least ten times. Here the CDR3 reads CASGGGRENIQYF. The CDR3 nucleotides read TGTGCCAGCGGGGGGGGCAGGGAAAACATTCAGTACTTC. The chain uses TRBV27 and TRBJ2-4; D may be TRBD2 (7 bases). Looked up from germline, CDR1 is MNHEY and CDR2 is SMNVEV (reference sequence). The CDR3 contains 13 residues. V lost 8 bases, J lost 5 bases, and 13 bases lay in between.

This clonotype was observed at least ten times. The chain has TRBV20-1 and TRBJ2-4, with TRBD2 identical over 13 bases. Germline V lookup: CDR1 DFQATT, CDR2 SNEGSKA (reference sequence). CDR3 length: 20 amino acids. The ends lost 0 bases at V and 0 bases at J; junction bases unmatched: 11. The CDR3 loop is CSAREGLGTSGTLAKNIQYF. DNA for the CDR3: TGCAGTGCTAGAGAAGGGCTAGGGACTAGCGGGACACTAGCCAAAAACATTCAGTACTTC.

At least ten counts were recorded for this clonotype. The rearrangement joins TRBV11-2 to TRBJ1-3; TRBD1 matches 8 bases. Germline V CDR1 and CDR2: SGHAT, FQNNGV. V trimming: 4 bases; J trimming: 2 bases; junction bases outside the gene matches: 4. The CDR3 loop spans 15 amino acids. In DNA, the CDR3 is TGTGCCAGCAGCTACGACAGGGGCGCTGGAAACACCATATATTTT. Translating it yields CASSYDRGAGNTIYF.

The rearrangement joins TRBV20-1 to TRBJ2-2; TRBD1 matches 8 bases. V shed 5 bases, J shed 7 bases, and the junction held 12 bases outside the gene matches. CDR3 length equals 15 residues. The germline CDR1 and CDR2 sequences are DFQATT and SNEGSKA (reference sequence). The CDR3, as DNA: TGCAGTGCTTTGGAGAGGACAGGGAAAGACGGGGAGCTGTTTTTT. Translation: CSALERTGKDGELFF.

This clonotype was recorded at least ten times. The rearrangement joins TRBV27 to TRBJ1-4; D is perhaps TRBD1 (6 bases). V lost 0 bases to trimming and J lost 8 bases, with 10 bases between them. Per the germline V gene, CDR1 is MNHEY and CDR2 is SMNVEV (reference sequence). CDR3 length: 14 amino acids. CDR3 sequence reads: CASSLSGGWEKLFF. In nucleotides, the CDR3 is TGTGCCAGCAGTTTATCGGGGGGCTGGGAAAAACTGTTTTTT.

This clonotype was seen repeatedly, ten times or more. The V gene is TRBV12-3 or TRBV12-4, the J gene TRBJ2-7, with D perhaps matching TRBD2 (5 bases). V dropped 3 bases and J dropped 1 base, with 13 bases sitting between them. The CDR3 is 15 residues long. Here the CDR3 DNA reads TGTGCCAGCAGTTTCAGAGGGCCACGATCCTACGAGCAGTACTTC. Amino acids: CASSFRGPRSYEQYF.

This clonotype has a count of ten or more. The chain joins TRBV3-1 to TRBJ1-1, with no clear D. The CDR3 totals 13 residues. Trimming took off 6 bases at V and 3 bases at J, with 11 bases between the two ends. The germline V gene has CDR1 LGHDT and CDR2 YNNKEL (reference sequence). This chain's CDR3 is CASRLGRHTEAFF. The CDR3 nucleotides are TGTGCCAGCAGATTAGGGAGGCACACTGAAGCTTTCTTT. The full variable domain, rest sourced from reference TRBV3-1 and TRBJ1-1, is DTAVSQTPKYLVTQMGNDKSIKCEQNLGHDTMYWYKQDSKKFLKIMFSYNNKELIINETVPNRFSPKSPDKAHLNLHINSLELGDSAVYFCASRLGRHTEAFFGQGTRLTVV.

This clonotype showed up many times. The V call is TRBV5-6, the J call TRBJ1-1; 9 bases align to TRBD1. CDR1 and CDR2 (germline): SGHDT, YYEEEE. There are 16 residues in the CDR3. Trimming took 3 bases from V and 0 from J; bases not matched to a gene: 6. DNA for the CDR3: TGTGCCAGCAGCTCCGGGACAGGGAACATGAACACTGAAGCTTTCTTT. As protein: CASSSGTGNMNTEAFF.

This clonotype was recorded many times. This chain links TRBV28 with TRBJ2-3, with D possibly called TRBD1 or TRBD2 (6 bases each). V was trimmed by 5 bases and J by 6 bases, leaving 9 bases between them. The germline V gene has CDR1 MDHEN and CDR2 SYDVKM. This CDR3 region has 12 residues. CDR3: CASSGGPDTQYF. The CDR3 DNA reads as TGTGCCAGCAGTGGGGGGCCGGATACGCAGTATTTT. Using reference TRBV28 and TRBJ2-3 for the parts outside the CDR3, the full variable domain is DVKVTQSSRYLVKRTGEKVFLECVQDMDHENMFWYRQDPGLGLRLIYFSYDVKMKEKGDIPEGYSVSREKKERFSLILESASTNQTSMYLCASSGGPDTQYFGPGTRLTVL.

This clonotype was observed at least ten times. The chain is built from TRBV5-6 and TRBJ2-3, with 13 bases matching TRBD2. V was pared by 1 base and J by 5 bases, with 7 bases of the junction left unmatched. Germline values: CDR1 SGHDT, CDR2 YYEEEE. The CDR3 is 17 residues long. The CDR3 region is CASSLPTSGRIEDTQYF. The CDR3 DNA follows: TGTGCCAGCAGCTTGCCGACTAGCGGGAGGATTGAAGATACGCAGTATTTT.

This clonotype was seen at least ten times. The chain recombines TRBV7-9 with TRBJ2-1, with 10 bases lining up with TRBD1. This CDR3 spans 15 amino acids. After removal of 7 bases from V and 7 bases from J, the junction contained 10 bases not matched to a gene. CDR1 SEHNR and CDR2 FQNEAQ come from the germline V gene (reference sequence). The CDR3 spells CASTSAGTGVNEQFF. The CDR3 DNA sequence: TGTGCCAGCACCTCAGCCGGGACAGGGGTTAATGAGCAGTTCTTC.

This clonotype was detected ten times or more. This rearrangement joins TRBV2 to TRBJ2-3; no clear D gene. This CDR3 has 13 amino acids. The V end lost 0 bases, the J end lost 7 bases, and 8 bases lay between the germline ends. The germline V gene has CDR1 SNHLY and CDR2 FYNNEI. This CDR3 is CASSEAPAYTQYF. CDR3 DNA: TGTGCCAGCAGTGAAGCGCCGGCATATACGCAGTATTTT.

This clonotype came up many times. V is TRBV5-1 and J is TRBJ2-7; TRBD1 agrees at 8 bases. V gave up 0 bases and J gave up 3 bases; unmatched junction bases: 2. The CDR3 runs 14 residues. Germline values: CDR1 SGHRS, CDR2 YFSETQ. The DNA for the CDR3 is TGCGCCAGCAGCTTGGCTGGACAGGGCTACGAGCAGTACTTC. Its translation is CASSLAGQGYEQYF.

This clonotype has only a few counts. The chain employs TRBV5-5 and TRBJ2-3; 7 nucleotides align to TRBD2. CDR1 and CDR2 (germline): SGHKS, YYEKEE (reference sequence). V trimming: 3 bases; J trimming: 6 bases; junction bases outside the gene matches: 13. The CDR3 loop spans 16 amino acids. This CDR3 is CASSYEWTRGVDTQYF. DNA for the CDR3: TGTGCCAGCAGCTATGAGTGGACTCGGGGGGTTGATACGCAGTATTTT.

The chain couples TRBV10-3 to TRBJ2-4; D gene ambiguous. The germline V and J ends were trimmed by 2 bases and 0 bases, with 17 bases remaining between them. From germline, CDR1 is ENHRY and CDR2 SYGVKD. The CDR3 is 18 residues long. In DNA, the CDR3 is TGTGCCATCAGTGAGCCTTCGATCCCGGGCGTAGCCAAAAACATTCAGTACTTC. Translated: CAISEPSIPGVAKNIQYF.

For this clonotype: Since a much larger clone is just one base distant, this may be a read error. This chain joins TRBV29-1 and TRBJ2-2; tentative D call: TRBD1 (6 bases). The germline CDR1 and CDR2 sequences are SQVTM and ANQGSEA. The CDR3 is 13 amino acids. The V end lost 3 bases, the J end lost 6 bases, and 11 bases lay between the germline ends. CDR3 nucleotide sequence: TGCAGCGTTGAGGGACATGGGCCCGGGGAGCTGTTTTTT. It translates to CSVEGHGPGELFF.

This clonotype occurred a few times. CDR3 in amino acids: CSGAGTSSTGQLLDTQYF. CDR3 DNA: TGCAGTGGAGCCGGGACTTCCAGCACGGGGCAGCTTCTAGATACGCAGTATTTT. This chain links TRBV20-1 with TRBJ2-3, with a weak D call TRBD2 (6 bases). Trimming shortened V by 7 bases and J by 5 bases, and 31 bases separated the two germline ends. CDR1 is DFQATT, CDR2 SNEGSKA, per germline (reference sequence). The CDR3 totals 18 residues.

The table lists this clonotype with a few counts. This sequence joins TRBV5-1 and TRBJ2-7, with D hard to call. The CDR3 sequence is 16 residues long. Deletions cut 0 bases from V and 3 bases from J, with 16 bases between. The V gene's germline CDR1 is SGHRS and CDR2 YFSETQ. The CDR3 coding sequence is TGCGCCAGCAGCTTGGAGGTGGGCTCGGGTGACTACGAGCAGTACTTC. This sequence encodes CASSLEVGSGDYEQYF.